A selection of T cell receptor beta chains follows, all from one sample in a study of blood T cell repertoires in COVID-19. The protocol was immunoSEQ multiplex PCR, while the TCRdb copy is restricted to in-frame clones and leaves out a portion. The sample includes 80,000 to 95,000 clones, more than 70% of them seen just once. What was sequenced was peripheral blood. These receptors originate from a woman in her 70s with acute or convalescent COVID-19. Each CDR3 is given with its conserved first and last residue. The D gene is left open where the match is weak. Part of the rows lack a size; the others show once, few, many or a class for expanded clones.

j_gene	d_gene	v_gene	abundance	CDR3aa	CDR3nt
TRBJ2-2	TRBD1	TRBV6-6	-	CASSYTGVNTGELFF	TGTGCCAGCAGTTACACAGGGGTAAACACCGGGGAGCTGTTTTTT
TRBJ2-1	TRBD2	TRBV15	-	CATSRDLPRTWTSGHNEQFF	TGTGCCACCAGCAGAGATCTTCCCCGAACCTGGACTAGCGGGCACAATGAGCAGTTCTTC
TRBJ2-3	-	TRBV7-2	-	CASSLNGGEMSTDTQYF	TGTGCCAGCAGCTTGAACGGCGGGGAGATGAGCACAGATACGCAGTATTTT
TRBJ2-1	-	TRBV4-1	-	CASSPAGDEQFF	TGCGCCAGCAGCCCGGCAGGGGATGAGCAGTTCTTC
TRBJ2-1	-	TRBV4-3	few	CASSQDAVEQFF	TGCGCCAGCAGCCAAGATGCGGTTGAGCAGTTCTTC
TRBJ1-5	-	TRBV6-5	few	CASTPDNNQPQHF	TGTGCCAGCACTCCGGACAATAATCAGCCCCAGCATTTT
TRBJ1-2	-	TRBV5-6	-	CASTLLTGNYYGYTF	TGTGCCAGCACCCTTCTTACAGGGAACTACTATGGCTACACCTTC
TRBJ2-5	-	TRBV5-1	-	CASSDDRHWETQYF	TGCGCCAGCAGCGACGACAGACACTGGGAGACCCAGTACTTC
TRBJ1-1	-	TRBV5-6	-	CASSLGRVTNTEAFF	TGTGCCAGCAGCTTGGGGAGAGTAACGAACACTGAAGCTTTCTTT
TRBJ2-1	-	TRBV6-1	-	CASSEQDRYNEQFF	TGTGCCAGCAGTGAACAAGACAGGTACAATGAGCAGTTCTTC
TRBJ1-1	-	TRBV10-2	-	CASRAGVITDTEAFF	TGCGCCAGCCGCGCAGGGGTTATTACGGACACTGAAGCTTTCTTT
TRBJ1-1	TRBD1	TRBV30	-	CAWSKGAINTEAFF	TGTGCCTGGAGTAAGGGGGCGATCAACACTGAAGCTTTCTTT
TRBJ2-3	-	TRBV6-1	-	CASREHLGSADTQYF	TGTGCCAGCAGAGAGCACCTTGGGAGTGCAGATACGCAGTATTTT
TRBJ2-3	-	TRBV2	-	CASSDLREEDTQYF	TGTGCCAGCAGTGATTTGAGGGAGGAAGATACGCAGTATTTT
TRBJ1-2	TRBD1	TRBV7-8	-	CASSLPGQGVPNYGYTF	TGTGCCAGCAGCTTACCGGGACAGGGTGTCCCTAACTATGGCTACACCTTC
TRBJ1-2	-	TRBV29-1	-	CSVEIGGINYGYTF	TGCAGCGTTGAAATAGGGGGTATAAACTATGGCTACACCTTC
TRBJ1-1	-	TRBV11-2	-	CASSLEPSAGGEAFF	TGTGCCAGCAGCTTAGAGCCCTCAGCGGGGGGTGAAGCTTTCTTT
TRBJ2-1	-	TRBV24-1	-	CATSRTNSYNEQFF	TGTGCCACCTCCAGAACAAACTCCTACAATGAGCAGTTCTTC
TRBJ2-1	TRBD2	TRBV19	-	CASSPSGGVHNEQFF	TGTGCCAGTAGTCCCAGCGGGGGGGTACACAATGAGCAGTTCTTC
TRBJ1-5	-	TRBV5-5	-	CASRLGGLRDQPQHF	TGTGCCAGCAGGTTGGGCGGGCTTAGGGATCAGCCCCAGCATTTT
TRBJ1-2	TRBD1	TRBV6-5	-	CASSTGTVGLHGYTF	TGTGCCAGCAGTACAGGGACAGTGGGGTTACATGGCTACACCTTC
TRBJ2-1	TRBD2	TRBV10-3	-	CAITVSSGSNEQFF	TGTGCCATCACCGTCTCTAGCGGGAGTAATGAGCAGTTCTTC
TRBJ1-2	TRBD1	TRBV11-2	-	CASRQGQGANYGYTF	TGTGCCAGCCGCCAGGGACAGGGGGCGAACTATGGCTACACCTTC
TRBJ1-2	TRBD1	TRBV5-1	-	CASSARDRGPWGHNYGYTF	TGCGCCAGCAGCGCCCGGGACAGGGGCCCTTGGGGCCATAACTATGGCTACACCTTC
TRBJ1-6	-	TRBV11-3	-	CASKVQETNSPLHF	TGTGCCTCGAAAGTACAGGAGACAAATTCACCCCTCCACTTT
TRBJ1-1	-	TRBV19	-	CASAIEEGGDTEAFF	TGTGCCAGCGCCATTGAGGAGGGTGGGGACACTGAAGCTTTCTTT
TRBJ1-5	TRBD1	TRBV24-1	-	CATSGRDRPSNQPQHF	TGTGCCACCAGTGGAAGGGACAGACCGAGCAATCAGCCCCAGCATTTT
TRBJ1-2	TRBD1	TRBV5-1	-	CASSLEGQGNGYTF	TGCGCCAGCAGCTTGGAGGGACAGGGAAATGGCTACACCTTC
TRBJ1-2	TRBD1	TRBV5-4	-	CASSWQGAGGGYTF	TGTGCCAGCAGCTGGCAGGGGGCGGGCGGGGGCTACACCTTC
TRBJ2-5	-	TRBV10-2	-	CASRPSTLQETQYF	TGCGCCAGCAGGCCTAGCACCCTCCAAGAGACCCAGTACTTC
TRBJ2-3	-	TRBV12-3/TRBV12-4	-	CASSLGGPDTQYF	TGTGCCAGCAGTCTAGGGGGGCCAGATACGCAGTATTTT
TRBJ2-5	TRBD2	TRBV5-6	-	CASSKASGRRGQETQYF	TGTGCCAGCAGTAAGGCTAGCGGGAGGAGGGGGCAAGAGACCCAGTACTTC
TRBJ2-6	TRBD1	TRBV29-1	-	CSASLPRDRGLPGANVLTF	TGCAGCGCTTCCCTACCCCGGGACAGGGGGCTTCCTGGGGCCAACGTCCTGACTTTC
TRBJ1-1	-	TRBV19	-	CASKPYEGTEAFF	TGTGCCAGTAAACCTTATGAGGGCACTGAAGCTTTCTTT
TRBJ2-1	-	TRBV21-1	-	CASNPSDNEQFF	TGTGCCAGCAACCCCAGCGACAATGAGCAGTTCTTC
TRBJ1-2	-	TRBV27	-	CASSLGREGYYGYTF	TGTGCCAGCAGCCTTGGCCGGGAAGGCTACTATGGCTACACCTTC
TRBJ2-1	TRBD1	TRBV5-1	-	CASSVDRGPYNEQFF	TGCGCCAGCAGCGTCGACAGGGGGCCGTACAATGAGCAGTTCTTC
TRBJ1-3	-	TRBV28	once	CASSSQVSSIYF	TGTGCCAGCAGTTCCCAGGTTTCTTCCATATATTTT
TRBJ2-2	TRBD1	TRBV24-1	once	CATSDLIQGPTLTGELFF	TGTGCCACCAGTGATTTAATACAGGGGCCCACGCTCACCGGGGAGCTGTTTTTT
TRBJ2-1	TRBD1	TRBV2	-	CASKRDRGTDEQFF	TGTGCCAGCAAACGGGACAGGGGGACGGATGAGCAGTTCTTC
TRBJ1-5	TRBD1	TRBV4-1	-	CASSQASRPGQGQPQHF	TGCGCCAGCAGCCAAGCCTCCCGGCCGGGACAGGGACAGCCCCAGCATTTT
TRBJ1-1	-	TRBV7-9	-	CASSRGSTSEAFF	TGTGCCAGCAGCAGGGGCTCTACCTCCGAAGCTTTCTTT
TRBJ1-2	-	TRBV11-3	-	CASSFGGNYGYTF	TGTGCCAGCAGCTTTGGAGGGAACTATGGCTACACCTTC
TRBJ1-5	TRBD1	TRBV6-2/TRBV6-3	-	CASSQKTGSLNSNQPQHF	TGTGCCAGCAGTCAAAAGACAGGGTCGTTGAATAGCAATCAGCCCCAGCATTTT
TRBJ2-3	TRBD2	TRBV7-2	-	CASSLSGGTDTQYF	TGTGCCAGCAGCTTGAGCGGGGGCACAGATACGCAGTATTTT
TRBJ2-4	-	TRBV20-1	-	CSASLGNIQYF	TGCAGTGCTTCTCTCGGGAACATTCAGTACTTC
TRBJ2-1	-	TRBV7-2	-	CASSRTERVTYNEQFF	TGTGCCAGCAGTCGTACAGAGAGAGTGACCTACAATGAGCAGTTCTTC
TRBJ2-2	-	TRBV28	-	CASSWGLTGELFF	TGTGCCAGCAGTTGGGGCTTAACCGGGGAGCTGTTTTTT
TRBJ2-1	TRBD1	TRBV29-1	-	CSVVPDRGRRSEQFF	TGCAGCGTTGTCCCGGACAGGGGGCGCCGGAGTGAGCAGTTCTTC
TRBJ2-2	TRBD1	TRBV6-5	-	CASSYGQGRTGELFF	TGTGCCAGCAGTTACGGACAGGGGAGGACCGGGGAGCTGTTTTTT